This T cell receptor beta chain was recorded in a study of blood T cell repertoires in COVID-19. Method: immunoSEQ multiplex PCR; TCRdb's copy keeps in-frame clones and lacks some. The sample records about 400,000 clones, roughly 89% being singletons. A few counts support this clone. The CDR3 has 17 residues. Trimming left V 11 bases short and J 0 bases short, with 20 bases between. CDR1 and CDR2 (germline): ENHRY, SYGVKD. The J gene is TRBJ2-6, the V gene TRBV10-3; tentatively, D is TRBD1 (6 bases). The receptor was isolated from a woman between 25 and 40 years old who had recovered from COVID-19. Sequenced sample: PBMCs or T cells enriched from blood (not recorded which). The CDR3 sequence is CALSDSSTLSGANVLTF. The CDR3 DNA reads as TGTGCCTTGTCGGACAGCTCAACTCTCTCTGGGGCCAACGTCCTGACTTTC.